The 27 T cell receptor beta chains below come from one sample, sequenced in a study of CDR3 diversity in severe acne. Each CDR3 protein gets one entry after TCRdb re-called the PCR reads with MiXCR. The sample comprises about 85,000 distinct CDR3 sequences, approximately 52% of which are singletons, and about 9.4% rests with the top ten. Material for sequencing was blood. The receptors originated from a male donor in good health, serving as a control.

In its sample, this clonotype was seen many times. The chain joins TRBV5-6 to TRBJ2-7; D gene unclear. The V and J ends lost 7 bases and 9 bases respectively, with 35 bases between them. Germline V lookup: CDR1 SGHDT, CDR2 YYEEEE. CDR3 length equals 18 residues. The CDR3 loop is CASRPTIQTVSPYDGQYF. The CDR3 nucleotides read TGTGCCAGCCGGCCGACGATACAGACCGTCTCCCCCTACGACGGGCAGTACTTC. Drawing the rest from reference TRBV5-6 and TRBJ2-7, the complete variable domain is DAGVTQSPTHLIKTRGQQVTLRCSPKSGHDTVSWYQQALGQGPQFIFQYYEEEERQRGNFPDRFSGHQFPNYSSELNVNALLLGDSALYLCASRPTIQTVSPYDGQYFGPGTRLTVT.

The chain combines TRBV20-1 with TRBJ2-7; D gene uncertain. The CDR3 runs to 14 residues. Trimming left V 0 bases short and J 2 bases short, with 11 bases between. Germline lookup yields CDR1 DFQATT and CDR2 SNEGSKA (reference sequence). The DNA of the CDR3 is TGCAGTGCTAGAGATACAAGACCCCCCTACGAGCAGTACTTC. It yields the protein CSARDTRPPYEQYF.

This clonotype showed up many times. The rearrangement links TRBV10-1 to TRBJ2-1, with 8 positions matching TRBD1. With V trimmed by 3 bases and J by 5 bases, 9 bases remained unmatched. This CDR3 region has 16 residues. CDR1 WNHNN and CDR2 SYGVQD come from the germline V gene (reference sequence). CDR3 protein: CASSDLVRTGNNEQFF. In DNA, the CDR3 is TGCGCCAGCAGTGACCTTGTACGGACAGGGAACAATGAGCAGTTCTTC.

The genes are TRBV5-1 and TRBJ1-1, with TRBD1 matching 7 bases. The CDR3 covers 16 residues. Germline CDR1 reads SGHRS; CDR2 reads YFSETQ. The trim removed 6 bases at V and 0 bases at J, leaving 11 bases unmatched. The CDR3 nucleotides are TGCGCCAGCACCGAAGGGACAGCCTTCATGAACACTGAAGCTTTCTTT. Its translation: CASTEGTAFMNTEAFF.

This clonotype was counted between two and nine times. V usage is TRBV7-9 and J usage is TRBJ2-7, with D perhaps matching TRBD2 (5 bases). With 5 bases removed from V and 6 bases from J, the gap between germline ends came to 17 bases. The CDR3 is 14 amino acids. Looked up from germline, CDR1 is SEHNR and CDR2 is FQNEAQ (reference sequence). DNA of the CDR3: TGTGCCAGCAGCCTGGGCGGGCTGAACACCGAGCAGTACTTC. Its translation: CASSLGGLNTEQYF.

This clonotype appeared many times. The chain couples TRBV27 to TRBJ1-4, with D unresolved. Germline V gene data show CDR1 as MNHEY and CDR2 as SMNVEV (reference sequence). The V and J ends lost 6 bases and 5 bases respectively, with 13 bases between them. The CDR3 has 14 residues. CDR3 amino acids: CASRPGLPNEKLFF. CDR3 sequence (DNA): TGTGCCAGCAGACCGGGCCTCCCCAATGAAAAACTGTTTTTT.

This chain uses TRBV24-1 with TRBJ1-2; 8 bases match TRBD1. Germline V gene lookup returns CDR1 KGHDR and CDR2 SFDVKD. This CDR3 has 11 residues. V dropped 11 bases and J dropped 11; count of bases not matched to a gene: 9. In DNA form, the CDR3 reads TGTGCCAGTGATTGGGACAGGTCATACACCTTC. This gives the protein CASDWDRSYTF.

In this sample, this clonotype turned up once. The chain employs TRBV6-5 and TRBJ1-5; weak D call: TRBD1 (6 bases). Germline CDR1 reads MNHEY; CDR2 reads SVGAGI. Trimming pared 6 bases from V and 1 base from J, leaving 10 bases between. This CDR3 contains 14 residues. CDR3 DNA: TGTGCCAGCAGCTTCGGACAGAGCAATCAGCCCCAGCATTTT. As protein: CASSFGQSNQPQHF.

The chain couples TRBV5-4 to TRBJ2-1; TRBD1 aligns across 10 bases. The CDR3 covers 16 residues. Losses at the gene ends were 3 bases for V and 3 bases for J; bases not matched to a gene: 6. In germline, CDR1 is SGHNT, CDR2 YYREEE (reference sequence). The CDR3 here is CASSWGQGTYYNEQFF. The CDR3 coding sequence is TGTGCCAGCAGCTGGGGACAGGGGACCTACTACAATGAGCAGTTCTTC.

The chain has TRBV19 and TRBJ1-1; D possibly corresponds to TRBD1 (5 bases). CDR1 and CDR2 (germline): LNHDA, SQIVND (reference sequence). The CDR3 loop spans 13 amino acids. Between the trimmed V and J ends, which lost 7 bases and 1 base, there was a span of 10 bases. The CDR3 coding sequence is TGTGCCAGTAATGGACACACGAACACTGAAGCTTTCTTT. Its translation is CASNGHTNTEAFF.

This chain links TRBV7-9 with TRBJ2-5; 13 bases line up with TRBD2. The germline gives CDR1 SEHNR, CDR2 FQNEAQ (reference sequence). The J segment lost 0 bases and the V segment lost 5 bases, leaving 6 bases of the junction unmatched. The CDR3 is 17 residues long. The CDR3 DNA is TGTGCCAGCAGCCAAGTACTAGCGGGGGGGTACCAAGAGACCCAGTACTTC. This encodes CASSQVLAGGYQETQYF. Combining the CDR3 with reference TRBV7-9 and TRBJ2-5 gives the whole variable domain DTGVSQNPRHKITKRGQNVTFRCDPISEHNRLYWYRQTLGQGPEFLTYFQNEAQLEKSRLLSDRFSAERPKGSFSTLEIQRTEQGDSAMYLCASSQVLAGGYQETQYFGPGTRLLVL.

Many counts were recorded for this clonotype. The chain combines TRBV5-1 with TRBJ1-4; 8 bases agree with TRBD1. Per the germline V gene, CDR1 is SGHRS and CDR2 is YFSETQ. The CDR3 sequence is 17 residues long. V lost 0 bases, J lost 7 bases, and 11 bases stayed unmatched. For the CDR3, the DNA is TGCGCCAGCAGCTTGGACGGGTGGGGGACAGGAGGTGAAAAACTGTTTTTT. This codes for CASSLDGWGTGGEKLFF.

This clonotype was observed at least ten times. The V call is TRBV20-1, the J call TRBJ1-1; D remains ambiguous. The CDR3 covers 13 residues. V shed 0 bases and J shed 1 base, with 6 bases lying between them. Germline assignment: CDR1 DFQATT and CDR2 SNEGSKA (reference sequence). CDR3 protein: CSARDRSNTEAFF. Here the CDR3 DNA reads TGCAGTGCTAGAGACAGGTCGAACACTGAAGCTTTCTTT.

Remarks on this clonotype: Since the CDR3 does not end with the conserved phenylalanine or tryptophan, this likely comes from a read error. It is unclear where the CDR3 begins or ends on the DNA, so no DNA is shown, and the CDR3 is as TCRdb lists it. This rearrangement joins TRBV7-9 to TRBJ1-1. Germline CDR1 SEHNR, CDR2 FQNEAQ (reference sequence). The CDR3 is 9 amino acids long, termini counted. CDR3 residues: CASSEGLAG.

The chain has TRBV24-1 and TRBJ1-5; possible D gene TRBD1, 6 bases. The CDR3 has 16 amino acids. The germline CDR1 and CDR2 sequences are KGHDR and SFDVKD. Trimming took off 11 bases at V and 3 bases at J, with 22 bases between the two ends. The CDR3 coding sequence is TGTGCCAGCAGCCCCCGGGGACCAGGGGCCAATCAGCCCCAGCATTTT. As protein: CASSPRGPGANQPQHF.

J is TRBJ1-2 and V is TRBV7-2; D is unclear. Germline loops: CDR1 SGHTA, CDR2 FQGNSA. The CDR3 runs 16 residues. Trimming stripped 5 bases from V and 8 bases from J, with 24 bases between. The CDR3 loop reads CASSPAGVLQRNGYTF. CDR3 in DNA: TGTGCCAGCAGCCCCGCTGGGGTCCTACAGAGGAACGGCTACACCTTC. Complete variable domain (other parts from reference TRBV7-2 and TRBJ1-2): GAGVSQSPSNKVTEKGKDVELRCDPISGHTALYWYRQSLGQGLEFLIYFQGNSAPDKSGLPSDRFSAERTGGSVSTLTIQRTQQEDSAVYLCASSPAGVLQRNGYTFGSGTRLTVV.

This clonotype was recorded at least ten times. CDR3: CASSVSVYQPQHF. The CDR3 coding sequence is TGTGCCAGCAGTGTATCCGTTTATCAGCCCCAGCATTTT. J is TRBJ1-5 and V is TRBV2; D remains ambiguous. This CDR3 comprises 13 residues. Germline V gene data show CDR1 as SNHLY and CDR2 as FYNNEI. V was cut by 4 bases and J by 5 bases, with 9 bases left in between.

This clonotype appeared a few times. The rearrangement joins TRBV7-3 to TRBJ1-2; D may be TRBD1 (6 bases). Germline V gene lookup returns CDR1 SGHTA and CDR2 FQGTGA. This CDR3 is built from 16 residues. Trimming removed 5 bases from V and 2 bases from J, with 18 bases in between. DNA of the CDR3: TGTGCCAGCAGCCCCGGGGGGGCAGGGGAGAACTATGGCTACACCTTC. This codes for CASSPGGAGENYGYTF.

The chain has TRBV20-1 and TRBJ2-6, with 7 nucleotides matching TRBD2. J was trimmed by 0 bases and V by 1 base; bases with no gene match: 6. Germline V CDR1 and CDR2: DFQATT, SNEGSKA (reference sequence). The CDR3 covers 17 residues. CDR3: CSARGGGGPSGANVLTF. The CDR3 DNA reads as TGCAGTGCTAGAGGGGGGGGAGGCCCCTCTGGGGCCAACGTCCTGACTTTC.

About this clonotype: The conserved closing phenylalanine or tryptophan is absent in this CDR3, likely reflecting a read error. It is unclear where the CDR3 begins or ends on the DNA, so no DNA is shown, and the CDR3 is as TCRdb lists it. The chain employs TRBV5-1 and TRBJ2-7. The germline gives CDR1 SGHRS, CDR2 YFSETQ. The CDR3 comprises 12 residues, both ends counted. CDR3 sequence: CASSLGPYEEHY.

This clonotype has a count of ten or more. The rearrangement uses TRBV7-6 and TRBJ2-1; no clear D. Between the trimmed V and J ends, which lost 5 bases and 3 bases, there was a span of 8 bases. Germline CDR1 is SGHVS and CDR2 is FNYEAQ. The CDR3 is made up of 13 amino acids. CDR3 DNA: TGTGCCAGCAGCAAGGACGGCTACAATGAGCAGTTCTTC. Protein: CASSKDGYNEQFF. The variable domain in full, completed from reference TRBV7-6 and TRBJ2-1, reads GAGVSQSPRYKVTKRGQDVALRCDPISGHVSLYWYRQALGQGPEFLTYFNYEAQQDKSGLPNDRFSAERPEGSISTLTIQRTEQRDSAMYRCASSKDGYNEQFFGPGTRLTVL.

This clonotype has at least ten counts. The chain links TRBV5-8 to TRBJ1-5, with D unresolved. In germline, CDR1 is SGHTS, CDR2 YDEGEE. Trimming left V 3 bases short and J 4 bases short, with 14 bases between. The CDR3 length is 15 residues. CDR3 nucleotides: TGTGCCAGCAGCTCCCAAGGAAGTGATAATCAGCCCCAGCATTTT. It encodes CASSSQGSDNQPQHF.

The chain has TRBV5-1 and TRBJ2-1; 15 bases agree with TRBD2. Trimming removed 4 bases from V and 10 bases from J; junction bases left unmatched: 6. The CDR3 has 15 residues. CDR1 is SGHRS, CDR2 YFSETQ, per germline. CDR3: CASSPGLAGGEEQFF. CDR3 in DNA: TGCGCCAGCAGCCCCGGACTAGCGGGAGGGGAGGAGCAGTTCTTC.

This clonotype showed up just a few times. The chain recombines TRBV19 with TRBJ1-2; D may be TRBD1 (5 bases). Trimming removed 5 bases at V and 3 bases at J, with 10 bases between. The CDR3 contains 13 residues. Germline values: CDR1 LNHDA, CDR2 SQIVND (reference sequence). The CDR3: CASSGGAYYGYTF. In DNA form, the CDR3 reads TGTGCCAGTAGTGGAGGGGCCTACTATGGCTACACCTTC.

A few counts support this clonotype. The rearrangement joins TRBV6-4 to TRBJ2-3; 11 positions agree with TRBD2. Germline assignment: CDR1 MRHNA and CDR2 SNTAGT. The CDR3 runs to 15 residues. The J segment lost 2 bases and the V segment lost 8 bases, leaving 6 bases of the junction unmatched. CDR3 DNA: TGTGCCAGCGGAGGACTAGCGGGTCCCACAGATACGCAGTATTTT. Translating it yields CASGGLAGPTDTQYF.

This clonotype was picked up many times. CDR3 DNA sequence: TGTGCCAGCAGTCTCCAACTAGCGGCCTCCTACAATGAGCAGTTCTTC. Its protein product is CASSLQLAASYNEQFF. The chain links TRBV27 to TRBJ2-1; 8 bases map to TRBD2. This CDR3 region has 16 residues. Unmatched junction bases numbered 6, after V lost 5 bases and J lost 0 bases. Germline CDR1 reads MNHEY; CDR2 reads SMNVEV (reference sequence).

The rearrangement joins TRBV5-1 to TRBJ1-5, with D unresolved. V gave up 3 bases and J gave up 0 bases, with 7 bases separating them. Germline V gives CDR1 SGHRS, CDR2 YFSETQ. This CDR3 has 14 residues. CDR3 DNA: TGCGCCAGCAGCTCCGGGCCTAGCAATCAGCCCCAGCATTTT. Residues: CASSSGPSNQPQHF.